These 6 T cell receptor beta chains were all obtained from the same sample, sequenced in a study of blood T cell repertoires in COVID-19. The assay was immunoSEQ multiplex PCR, and TCRdb's table has in-frame clones only and misses some. The repertoire includes 320,000 or so clones, about 90% of them detected once, and more than 0.8% sits in the top ten. Sequencing was performed on PBMCs or T cells enriched from blood (not recorded which). The source of these receptors is a woman younger than 45 who had recovered from COVID-19.

This chain joins TRBV6-5 and TRBJ1-5; D is possibly TRBD1 (5 bases). Germline V gene sequence: CDR1 MNHEY, CDR2 SVGAGI. The CDR3 is made up of 13 amino acids. Trimming took off 4 bases at V and 7 bases at J, with 11 bases between the two ends. This CDR3 reads CASSSRDSQPQHF. The DNA for the CDR3 is TGTGCCAGCAGTTCCAGGGATAGCCAGCCCCAGCATTTT.

This clone is a singleton in its sample. The CDR3 here is CASSFGWQADNEQFF. The CDR3 nucleotides read TGTGCCAGCAGCTTTGGGTGGCAGGCCGACAATGAGCAGTTCTTC. The chain employs TRBV3-1 (or the pseudogene TRBV3-2) and TRBJ2-1; unclear D gene. Between the trimmed V and J ends, which lost 5 bases and 5 bases, there was a span of 16 bases. Germline V gives CDR1 LGHDT, CDR2 YNNKEL (reference sequence). The CDR3 runs to 15 residues.

The rearrangement joins TRBV10-1 to TRBJ1-1, with D perhaps TRBD1 (5 bases). The CDR3 sequence is 13 residues long. Germline CDR1 is WNHNN and CDR2 is SYGVQD (reference sequence). V lost 8 bases and J 3 bases, leaving 13 bases between the germline ends. CDR3 amino acids: CASQWRGDTEAFF. Here the CDR3 DNA reads TGCGCCAGCCAGTGGAGGGGCGACACTGAAGCTTTCTTT.

The CDR3 sequence: CSASSPSGTDTQYF. The CDR3 DNA follows: TGCAGTGCTAGTTCACCCTCGGGCACAGATACGCAGTATTTT. This chain connects TRBV20-1 to TRBJ2-3; D gene uncertain. Trimming took 3 bases from V and 1 from J, leaving 11 bases between them. This CDR3 contains 14 residues. CDR1 and CDR2 (germline): DFQATT, SNEGSKA (reference sequence).

A few counts support this clone. The V and J genes are TRBV18 and TRBJ2-3, with D possibly TRBD1 on 5 matching bases. Trimming left V 5 bases short and J 0 bases short, with 9 bases between. The CDR3 totals 14 residues. CDR1 is KGHSH, CDR2 LQKENI, per germline. CDR3 region: CASSETDSTDTQYF. In nucleotides, the CDR3 is TGTGCCAGCTCAGAGACAGACAGCACAGATACGCAGTATTTT.

The rearrangement uses TRBV27 and TRBJ1-6, with TRBD1 matching over 8 bases. J was trimmed by 7 bases and V by 5 bases; bases with no gene match: 4. The CDR3 has 14 amino acids. Looked up from germline, CDR1 is MNHEY and CDR2 is SMNVEV (reference sequence). The CDR3 loop reads CASSLQGGNSPLHF. The CDR3 DNA sequence: TGTGCCAGCAGTCTACAGGGGGGAAATTCACCCCTCCACTTT.